These 3 T cell receptor beta chains originate from one sample sequenced in a study of blood T cells in healthy people across ages. Primers used in a second PCR of about 6 to 11 cycles were a sample-barcoded 5' primer and a J-beta primer mix. TCRdb fed the 5' RACE reads into MiXCR, producing one record per CDR3 protein. The sample carries 1.5 million to 2 million distinct CDR3 sequences, 25% to 30% recorded once. The material sequenced was blood. Receptors originate from a woman aged 30 to 39 in good health.

V usage is TRBV29-1 and J usage is TRBJ2-1; D remains unclear. The CDR3 loop spans 16 amino acids. Trimming removed 8 bases from V and 0 bases from J, with 20 bases in between. Looked up from germline, CDR1 is SQVTM and CDR2 is ANQGSEA. CDR3 nucleotides: TGCAGCCCTCCCCCCCCTACTGGGTTCTCCTACAATGAGCAGTTCTTC. This translates into CSPPPPTGFSYNEQFF.

This clonotype was found a few times. This chain connects TRBV6-1 to TRBJ1-5, with D tentatively TRBD1 (5 bases). Germline CDR1 is MNHNS and CDR2 is SASEGT. This CDR3 comprises 15 residues. V lost 0 bases, J lost 7 bases, and 13 bases lay in between. The CDR3 reads CASSEALPGGQPQHF. The DNA for the CDR3 is TGTGCCAGCAGTGAAGCCCTCCCGGGGGGGCAGCCCCAGCATTTT.

In this sample, this clonotype turned up a few times. CDR3 region: CASSLTSGTGMPPLHF. CDR3 coding DNA: TGTGCCAGCAGCCTCACCTCCGGGACAGGGATGCCACCCCTCCACTTT. This rearrangement joins TRBV12-3 or TRBV12-4 to TRBJ1-6; TRBD1 agrees at 9 bases. Trimming at V came to 6 bases and at J to 11 bases, leaving 14 bases not matched to a gene. This CDR3 spans 16 amino acids.